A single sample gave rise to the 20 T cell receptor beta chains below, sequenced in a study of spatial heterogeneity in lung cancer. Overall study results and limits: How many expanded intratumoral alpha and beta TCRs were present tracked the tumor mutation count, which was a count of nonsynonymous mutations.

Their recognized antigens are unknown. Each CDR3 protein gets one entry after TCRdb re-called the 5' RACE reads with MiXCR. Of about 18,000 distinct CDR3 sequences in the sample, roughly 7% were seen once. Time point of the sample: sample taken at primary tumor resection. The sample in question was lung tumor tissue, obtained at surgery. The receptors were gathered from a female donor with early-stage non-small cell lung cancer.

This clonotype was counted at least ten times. The CDR3 loop reads CASSLGPQREDGYTF. Here the CDR3 DNA reads TGTGCCAGCAGCTTAGGTCCCCAGCGGGAGGATGGCTACACCTTC. V usage is TRBV7-8 and J usage is TRBJ1-2; D is ambiguous. V was cut by 1 base and J by 6 bases, with 15 bases left in between. The CDR3 sequence is 15 residues long. CDR1 is SGHVS, CDR2 FQNEAQ, per germline.

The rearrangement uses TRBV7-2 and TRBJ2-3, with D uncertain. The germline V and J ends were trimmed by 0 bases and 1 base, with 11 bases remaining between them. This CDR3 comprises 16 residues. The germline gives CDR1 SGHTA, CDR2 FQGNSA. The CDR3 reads CASSLALGYGTDTQYF. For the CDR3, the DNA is TGTGCCAGCAGCTTAGCGTTAGGGTATGGCACAGATACGCAGTATTTT.

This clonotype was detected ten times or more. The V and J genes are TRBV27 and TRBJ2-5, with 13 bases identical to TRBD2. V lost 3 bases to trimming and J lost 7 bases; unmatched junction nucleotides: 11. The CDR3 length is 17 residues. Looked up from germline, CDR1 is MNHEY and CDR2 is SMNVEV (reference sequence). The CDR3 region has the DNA TGTGCCAGCAGTTTGAGGCCGGGACTAGCGGGGTCCGGGACCCAGTACTTC. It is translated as CASSLRPGLAGSGTQYF.

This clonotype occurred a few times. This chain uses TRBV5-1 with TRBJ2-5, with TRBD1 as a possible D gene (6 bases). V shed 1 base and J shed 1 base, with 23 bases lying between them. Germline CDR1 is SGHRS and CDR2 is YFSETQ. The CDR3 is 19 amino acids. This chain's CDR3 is CASSLTGQPPRGIQETQYF. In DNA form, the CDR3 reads TGCGCCAGCAGCTTGACCGGACAGCCTCCAAGGGGGATCCAAGAGACCCAGTACTTC.

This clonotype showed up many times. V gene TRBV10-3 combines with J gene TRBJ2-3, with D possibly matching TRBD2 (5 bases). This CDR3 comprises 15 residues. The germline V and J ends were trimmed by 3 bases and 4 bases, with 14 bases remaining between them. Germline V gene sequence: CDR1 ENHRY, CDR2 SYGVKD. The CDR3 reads CAISDGGYDPDTQYF. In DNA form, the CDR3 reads TGTGCCATCAGTGATGGAGGCTACGATCCAGATACGCAGTATTTT.

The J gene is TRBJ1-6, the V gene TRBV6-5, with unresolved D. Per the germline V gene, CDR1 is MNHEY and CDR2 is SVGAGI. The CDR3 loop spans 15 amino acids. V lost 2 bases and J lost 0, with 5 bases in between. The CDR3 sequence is CASSYRSSYNSPLHF. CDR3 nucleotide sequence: TGTGCCAGCAGTTACAGGAGCTCCTATAATTCACCCCTCCACTTT.

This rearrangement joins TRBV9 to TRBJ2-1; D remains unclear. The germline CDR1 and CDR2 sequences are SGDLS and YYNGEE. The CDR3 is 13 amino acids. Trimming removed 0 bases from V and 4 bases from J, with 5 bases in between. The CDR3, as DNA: TGTGCCAGCAGCGTAGGGCGGTACAATGAGCAGTTCTTC. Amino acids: CASSVGRYNEQFF.

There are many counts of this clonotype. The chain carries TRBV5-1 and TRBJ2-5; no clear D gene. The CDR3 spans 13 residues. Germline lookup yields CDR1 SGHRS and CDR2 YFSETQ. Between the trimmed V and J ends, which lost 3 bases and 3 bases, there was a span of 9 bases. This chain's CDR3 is CASSWAQKETQYF. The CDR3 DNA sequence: TGCGCCAGCAGCTGGGCCCAAAAAGAGACCCAGTACTTC.

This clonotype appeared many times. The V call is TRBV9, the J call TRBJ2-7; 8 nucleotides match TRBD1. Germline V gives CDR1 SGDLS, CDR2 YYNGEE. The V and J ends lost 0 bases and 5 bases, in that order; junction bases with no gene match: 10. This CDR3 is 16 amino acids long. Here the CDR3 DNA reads TGTGCCAGCAGCGTAGTAGATGGACAGGGTTTTCACGAGCAGTACTTC. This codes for CASSVVDGQGFHEQYF.

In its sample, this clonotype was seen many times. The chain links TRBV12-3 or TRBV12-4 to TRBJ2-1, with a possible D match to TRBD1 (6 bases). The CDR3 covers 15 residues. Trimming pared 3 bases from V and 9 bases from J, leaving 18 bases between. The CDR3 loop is CASSFRAGVSPEQFF. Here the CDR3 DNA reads TGTGCCAGCAGTTTCAGGGCAGGGGTCTCGCCTGAGCAGTTCTTC.

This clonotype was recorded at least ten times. The CDR3 region is CASSPGTGSGDTQYF. The CDR3 DNA is TGCGCCAGCAGCCCCGGGACAGGGTCGGGTGATACGCAGTATTTT. The chain has TRBV5-1 and TRBJ2-3; 9 nucleotides match TRBD1. J gave up 6 bases and V 4 bases, and 9 bases lay outside the gene matches. The CDR3 has 15 residues. CDR1 is SGHRS, CDR2 YFSETQ, per germline. Supplemented by reference TRBV5-1 and TRBJ2-3, the full variable domain reads KAGVTQTPRYLIKTRGQQVTLSCSPISGHRSVSWYQQTPGQGLQFLFEYFSETQRNKGNFPGRFSGRQFSNSRSEMNVSTLELGDSALYLCASSPGTGSGDTQYFGPGTRLTVL.

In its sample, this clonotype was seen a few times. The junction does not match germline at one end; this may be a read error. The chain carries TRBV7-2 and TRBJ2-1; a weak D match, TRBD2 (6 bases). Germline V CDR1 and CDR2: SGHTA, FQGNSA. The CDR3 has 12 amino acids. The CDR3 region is CASSRRDDRELF. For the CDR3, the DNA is TGTGCCAGCAGCAGGCGGGACGATCGGGAGCTCTTC.

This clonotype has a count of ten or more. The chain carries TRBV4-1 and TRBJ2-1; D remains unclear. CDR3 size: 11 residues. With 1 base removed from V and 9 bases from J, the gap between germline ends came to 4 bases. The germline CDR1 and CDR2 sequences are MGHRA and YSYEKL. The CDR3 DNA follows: TGCGCCAGCAGCCAAGTAACTGAGCAGTTCTTC. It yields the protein CASSQVTEQFF.

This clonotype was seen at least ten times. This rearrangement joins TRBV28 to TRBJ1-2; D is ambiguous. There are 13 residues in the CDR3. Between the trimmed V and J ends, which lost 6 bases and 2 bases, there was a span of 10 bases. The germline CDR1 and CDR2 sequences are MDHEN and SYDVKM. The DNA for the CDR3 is TGTGCCAGCAGGCCTCCCAGCAACTATGGCTACACCTTC. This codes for CASRPPSNYGYTF.

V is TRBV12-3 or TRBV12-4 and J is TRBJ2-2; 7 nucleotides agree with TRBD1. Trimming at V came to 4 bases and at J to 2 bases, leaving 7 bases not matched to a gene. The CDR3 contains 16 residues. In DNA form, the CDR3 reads TGTGCCAGCAGTTACTTTACAGGGGCCAACACCGGGGAGCTGTTTTTT. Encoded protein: CASSYFTGANTGELFF.

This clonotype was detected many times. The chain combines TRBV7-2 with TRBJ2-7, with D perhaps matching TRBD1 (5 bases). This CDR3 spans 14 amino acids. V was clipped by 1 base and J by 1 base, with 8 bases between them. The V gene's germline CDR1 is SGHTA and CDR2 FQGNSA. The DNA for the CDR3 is TGTGCCAGCAGCTTAGGACAGTTATCCTACGAGCAGTACTTC. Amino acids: CASSLGQLSYEQYF.

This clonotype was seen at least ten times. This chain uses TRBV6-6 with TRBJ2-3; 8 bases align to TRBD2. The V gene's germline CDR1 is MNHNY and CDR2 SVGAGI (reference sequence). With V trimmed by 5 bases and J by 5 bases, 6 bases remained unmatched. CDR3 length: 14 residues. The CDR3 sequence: CASSNGGAVDTQYF. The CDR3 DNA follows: TGTGCCAGCAGTAACGGGGGGGCGGTAGATACGCAGTATTTT.

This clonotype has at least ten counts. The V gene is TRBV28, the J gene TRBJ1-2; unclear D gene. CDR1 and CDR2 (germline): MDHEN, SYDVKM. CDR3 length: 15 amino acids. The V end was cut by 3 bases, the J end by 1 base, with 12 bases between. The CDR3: CASSFFSGVNYGYTF. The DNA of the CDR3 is TGTGCCAGCAGTTTCTTCTCAGGAGTTAACTATGGCTACACCTTC.

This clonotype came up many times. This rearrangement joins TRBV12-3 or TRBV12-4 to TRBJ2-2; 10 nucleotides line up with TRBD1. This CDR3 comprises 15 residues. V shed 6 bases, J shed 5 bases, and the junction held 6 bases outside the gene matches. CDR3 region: CASRSDRGLTGELFF. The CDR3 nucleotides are TGTGCCAGCAGATCGGACAGGGGGTTGACCGGGGAGCTGTTTTTT.

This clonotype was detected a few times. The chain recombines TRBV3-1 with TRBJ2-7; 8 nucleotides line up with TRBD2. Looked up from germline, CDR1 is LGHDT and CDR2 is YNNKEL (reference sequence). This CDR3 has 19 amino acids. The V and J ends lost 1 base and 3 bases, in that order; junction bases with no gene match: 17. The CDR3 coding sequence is TGTGCCAGCAGCCAAGTGGAGGCCACTAGTAGCGGGGACAACTACGAGCAGTACTTC. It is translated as CASSQVEATSSGDNYEQYF.